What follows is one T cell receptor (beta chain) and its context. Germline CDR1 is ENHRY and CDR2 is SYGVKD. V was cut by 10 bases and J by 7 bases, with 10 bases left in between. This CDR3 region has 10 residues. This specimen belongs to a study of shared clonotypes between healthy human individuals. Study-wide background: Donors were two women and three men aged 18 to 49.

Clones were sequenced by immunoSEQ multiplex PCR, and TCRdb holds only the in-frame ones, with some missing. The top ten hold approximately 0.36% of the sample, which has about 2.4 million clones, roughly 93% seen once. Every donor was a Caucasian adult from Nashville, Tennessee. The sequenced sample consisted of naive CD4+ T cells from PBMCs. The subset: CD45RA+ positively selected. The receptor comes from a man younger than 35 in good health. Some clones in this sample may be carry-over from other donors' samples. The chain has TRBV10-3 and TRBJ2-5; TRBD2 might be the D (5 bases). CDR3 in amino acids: CATRGATQYF. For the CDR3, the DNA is TGTGCCACCCGGGGAGCGACCCAGTACTTC.